Presented here are 23 T cell receptor beta chains from one specimen sequenced in a study of technical replicates of blood from a few donors. Sequencing was performed with immunoSEQ multiplex PCR; in TCRdb, only in-frame clones are kept and a portion is missing. The sample includes over 50,000 clones, about 97% of them seen just once. The material sequenced was T cells isolated from PBMCs. The receptor source for this set is a human donor in good health.

This chain links TRBV28 with TRBJ1-5, with 7 bases identical to TRBD1. The CDR3 consists of 15 residues. Trimming cost V 6 bases and J 5 bases; bases outside gene matches: 10. Germline V CDR1 and CDR2: MDHEN, SYDVKM. The CDR3 coding sequence is TGTGCCAGCAGCTCCCCGGGACAGATTGATCAGCCCCAGCATTTT. Amino acids: CASSSPGQIDQPQHF. Together with reference TRBV28 and TRBJ1-5, the CDR3 gives the full variable domain: DVKVTQSSRYLVKRTGEKVFLECVQDMDHENMFWYRQDPGLGLRLIYFSYDVKMKEKGDIPEGYSVSREKKERFSLILESASTNQTSMYLCASSSPGQIDQPQHFGDGTRLSIL.

The chain combines TRBV28 with TRBJ1-3, with D perhaps matching TRBD1 (6 bases). There are 16 residues in the CDR3. Trimming stripped 6 bases from V and 0 bases from J, with 15 bases between. Germline CDR1 reads MDHEN; CDR2 reads SYDVKM. The CDR3 here is CASSLGQLSSGNTIYF. The CDR3 nucleotides read TGTGCCAGCAGCCTAGGACAGTTGTCCTCTGGAAACACCATATATTTT.

This sequence joins TRBV11-2 and TRBJ2-5; a weak D match, TRBD1 (6 bases). The CDR3 length is 14 residues. Germline V gives CDR1 SGHAT, CDR2 FQNNGV. The V and J ends lost 3 bases and 0 bases respectively, with 8 bases between them. The chain's CDR3 is CASSLDSYQETQYF. The CDR3 DNA reads TGTGCCAGCAGCTTGGACAGTTACCAAGAGACCCAGTACTTC.

The chain carries TRBV5-1 and TRBJ2-1; the match to TRBD2 covers 7 bases. Germline assignment: CDR1 SGHRS and CDR2 YFSETQ. The CDR3 length is 14 residues. V lost 4 bases to trimming and J lost 5 bases; unmatched junction nucleotides: 6. This CDR3 reads CASSKRDLDNEQFF. The CDR3 DNA reads TGCGCCAGCAGCAAGCGGGATCTCGACAATGAGCAGTTCTTC.

This chain uses TRBV6-1 with TRBJ2-1; tentatively, D is TRBD1 (5 bases). Germline CDR1 MNHNS, CDR2 SASEGT. Trimming shortened V by 7 bases and J by 3 bases, and 13 bases separated the two germline ends. There are 14 residues in the CDR3. The CDR3 sequence is CASTRRQGYNEQFF. CDR3 nucleotides: TGTGCCAGCACCCGAAGGCAGGGCTACAATGAGCAGTTCTTC.

The rearrangement links TRBV5-1 to TRBJ1-6, with a possible D match to TRBD1 (6 bases). Trimming took 2 bases from V and 5 from J, leaving 17 bases between them. CDR3 length: 17 amino acids. Germline CDR1 SGHRS, CDR2 YFSETQ. For the CDR3, the DNA is TGCGCCAGCAGCTTCAGGGGTCTGGGTTTCGATAATTCACCCCTCCACTTT. Protein sequence: CASSFRGLGFDNSPLHF. Drawing the rest from reference TRBV5-1 and TRBJ1-6, the complete variable domain is KAGVTQTPRYLIKTRGQQVTLSCSPISGHRSVSWYQQTPGQGLQFLFEYFSETQRNKGNFPGRFSGRQFSNSRSEMNVSTLELGDSALYLCASSFRGLGFDNSPLHFGNGTRLTVT.

The chain recombines TRBV25-1 with TRBJ1-1; 8 positions match TRBD1. The ends lost 3 bases at V and 1 base at J; junction bases unmatched: 4. In germline, CDR1 is MGHDK, CDR2 SYGVNS. The CDR3 contains 15 residues. The CDR3 sequence is CASSDWDRKNTEAFF. The CDR3 coding sequence is TGTGCCAGCAGTGATTGGGACAGGAAGAACACTGAAGCTTTCTTT.

The chain joins TRBV4-2 to TRBJ2-5, with TRBD2 matching over 9 bases. The germline CDR1 and CDR2 sequences are LGHNA and YNFKEQ. The CDR3 contains 17 residues. V lost 1 base and J lost 4; bases outside the gene matches: 10. The CDR3 sequence is CASSQGPGGLAGETQYF. The CDR3 DNA is TGTGCCAGCAGCCAAGGCCCCGGGGGACTAGCTGGAGAGACCCAGTACTTC.

This chain connects TRBV2 to TRBJ1-2; D is ambiguous. V lost 1 base, J lost 0 bases, and 6 bases lay in between. CDR1 and CDR2 from the germline V gene are SNHLY and FYNNEI. The CDR3 loop spans 14 amino acids. The CDR3 loop reads CASSEDEANYGYTF. Here the CDR3 DNA reads TGTGCCAGCAGTGAAGATGAGGCTAACTATGGCTACACCTTC.

V usage is TRBV4-1 and J usage is TRBJ2-7, with 12 bases that match TRBD2. With V trimmed by 2 bases and J by 0 bases, 2 bases remained unmatched. CDR1 MGHRA and CDR2 YSYEKL come from the germline V gene. CDR3 length equals 16 residues. CDR3 loop: CASSQPTSGSSYEQYF. CDR3 DNA: TGCGCCAGCAGCCAACCGACTAGCGGGAGCTCCTACGAGCAGTACTTC.

This chain connects TRBV5-5 to TRBJ1-1; D is perhaps TRBD1 (6 bases). Deletions cut 5 bases from V and 3 bases from J, with 20 bases between. Germline loops: CDR1 SGHKS, CDR2 YYEKEE (reference sequence). The CDR3 is made up of 16 amino acids. CDR3 in DNA: TGTGCCAGCAGTGTTAGGGGGGGGGCGCCGTACACTGAAGCTTTCTTT. It specifies CASSVRGGAPYTEAFF.

This clone was counted a single time. The rearrangement uses TRBV19 and TRBJ1-4; TRBD1 is a possible D gene (5 bases). Germline values: CDR1 LNHDA, CDR2 SQIVND (reference sequence). The CDR3 spans 13 residues. V dropped 4 bases and J dropped 7 bases, with 10 bases sitting between them. The CDR3 loop is CASSRGTLEKLFF. DNA of the CDR3: TGTGCCAGTAGTAGGGGGACTCTTGAAAAACTGTTTTTT.

The V and J genes are TRBV5-1 and TRBJ2-1; 7 nucleotides line up with TRBD2. CDR3 length: 15 amino acids. Germline V lookup: CDR1 SGHRS, CDR2 YFSETQ. Trimming cost V 1 base and J 0 bases; bases outside gene matches: 1. CDR3 residues: CASSLWDYSYNEQFF. CDR3 bases: TGCGCCAGCAGCTTGTGGGACTACTCCTACAATGAGCAGTTCTTC.

V usage is TRBV23-1 and J usage is TRBJ1-2; 7 positions match TRBD1. TRBV23-1 belongs to the ORF category, with a function that is uncertain. The CDR3 is made up of 20 amino acids. V lost 4 bases to trimming and J lost 0 bases; unmatched junction nucleotides: 20. CDR3 nucleotide sequence: TGCGCCAGCAGTCGACGAGGGGGCAGCCTCCATTGGCCAGCTAACTATGGCTACACCTTC. Its protein is CASSRRGGSLHWPANYGYTF.

CDR3 residues: CATGRLAGGHEQFF. For the CDR3, the DNA is TGTGCCACCGGAAGACTAGCGGGAGGTCATGAGCAGTTCTTC. The V and J genes are TRBV15 and TRBJ2-1, with 13 bases fitting TRBD2. After removal of 8 bases from V and 8 bases from J, the junction contained 6 bases not matched to a gene. CDR3 length equals 14 residues. Germline CDR1 is LNHNV and CDR2 is YYDKDF (reference sequence). Full variable domain (rest looked up from reference TRBV15 and TRBJ2-1): DAMVIQNPRYQVTQFGKPVTLSCSQTLNHNVMYWYQQKSSQAPKLLFHYYDKDFNNEADTPDNFQSRRPNTSFCFLDIRSPGLGDTAMYLCATGRLAGGHEQFFGPGTRLTVL.

The rearrangement links TRBV25-1 to TRBJ2-7; D possibly corresponds to TRBD1 (5 bases). CDR3 size: 18 residues. Trimming cost V 2 bases and J 5 bases, with 25 bases left between them. Germline CDR1 and CDR2: MGHDK and SYGVNS. The CDR3 bases are TGTGCCAGCAGTGAAATAGGGGTCAGCAGACGCCCTATCAACGAGCAGTACTTC. Translating it yields CASSEIGVSRRPINEQYF.

This chain uses TRBV10-3 with TRBJ1-4; D gene uncertain. CDR1 is ENHRY, CDR2 SYGVKD, per germline. V lost 2 bases and J 4 bases, leaving 17 bases between the germline ends. The CDR3 has 17 residues. CDR3 residues: CAISEGYSREYNEKLFF. CDR3 bases: TGTGCCATCAGTGAGGGGTACAGCCGTGAATATAATGAAAAACTGTTTTTT.

The chain uses TRBV5-1 and TRBJ2-1, with 9 bases lining up with TRBD1. Trimming took 2 bases from V and 9 from J; bases not matched to a gene: 9. The germline gives CDR1 SGHRS, CDR2 YFSETQ. The CDR3 is 15 amino acids. DNA for the CDR3: TGCGCCAGCAGCTTCTCGGGACAGGGTGGGGGTGAGCAGTTCTTC. Encoded protein: CASSFSGQGGGEQFF.

This chain links TRBV7-9 with TRBJ1-1; TRBD1 is a possible D gene (6 bases). V lost 0 bases to trimming and J lost 7 bases, with 15 bases between them. Looked up from germline, CDR1 is SEHNR and CDR2 is FQNEAQ (reference sequence). The CDR3 contains 15 residues. The CDR3 spells CASSLASLGTHEAFF. The CDR3 DNA sequence: TGTGCCAGCAGCTTAGCGAGCTTGGGGACACATGAAGCTTTCTTT.

This clone was picked up one time. V usage is TRBV19 and J usage is TRBJ2-1; a weak D match, TRBD2 (6 bases). Between the trimmed V and J ends, which lost 4 bases and 7 bases, there was a span of 20 bases. The CDR3 length is 16 residues. CDR1 is LNHDA and CDR2 is SQIVND in the germline V gene (reference sequence). This CDR3 reads CASSREGRGFRNEQFF. The CDR3 DNA is TGTGCCAGTAGTAGAGAGGGACGGGGGTTTAGGAATGAGCAGTTCTTC.

This clone was found once. The V gene is TRBV30, the J gene TRBJ2-5, with D possibly TRBD1 on 6 matching bases. V lost 2 bases to trimming and J lost 2 bases, with 12 bases between them. The CDR3 consists of 14 residues. CDR1 is GTSNPN and CDR2 is SVGIG in the germline V gene (reference sequence). DNA of the CDR3: TGTGCCTGGAGTCCCACCGGGACACAAGAGACCCAGTACTTC. Translated: CAWSPTGTQETQYF.

The V call is TRBV4-1, the J call TRBJ2-7, with D possibly TRBD1 on 6 matching bases. Germline CDR1 MGHRA, CDR2 YSYEKL. The CDR3 contains 15 residues. Trimming left V 2 bases short and J 5 bases short, with 16 bases between. CDR3 in amino acids: CASSQLRGPPNEQYF. The CDR3 coding sequence is TGCGCCAGCAGCCAACTCAGGGGACCCCCGAACGAGCAGTACTTC.

V gene TRBV2 combines with J gene TRBJ2-5; D is unclear. CDR1 and CDR2 (germline): SNHLY, FYNNEI. The CDR3 length is 14 residues. V lost 4 bases and J lost 0, with 9 bases in between. Written as DNA, the CDR3 is TGTGCCAGCAGTGTCTATACAGACCAAGAGACCCAGTACTTC. It translates to CASSVYTDQETQYF.